This T cell receptor (beta chain) was sequenced for a study of T cell repertoires in cytomegalovirus infection. Whole-study context: An indication of both CMV infection and matching HLA type came from public TCR beta signatures.

TCRdb processed the reads anew with MiXCR; each CDR3 protein has one entry. The table lists under 850,000 distinct CDR3 sequences, about a third of them singletons. General study points: Accumulated public TCR beta family frequency recognized individuals carrying CMV together with the relevant HLA. HLA-C-restricted CMV clonotypes gave the most frequent clonotype in two of eight donors.

Comments on this clonotype: Its specificity is not known.

V dropped 3 bases and J dropped 0 bases, with 12 bases sitting between them. Germline values: CDR1 SGHTA, CDR2 FQGNSA. The CDR3 sequence is 16 residues long. The sequenced sample consisted of PBMCs. This clonotype was sampled from a human donor in good health (CMV status not recorded). Some clones in this sample may be carry-over from other donors' samples. The chain uses TRBV7-2 and TRBJ2-1; D not certain. CDR3 residues: CASSFVRFGSYNEQFF. The CDR3, as DNA: TGTGCCAGCAGCTTCGTGAGATTTGGCTCCTACAATGAGCAGTTCTTC.